The entry below describes one T cell receptor (beta chain). Libraries were prepared by immunoSEQ multiplex PCR; TCRdb keeps only in-frame clonotypes and omits some of them. The repertoire holds some 95,000 clones, with roughly 89% as singletons. This record belongs to a study of T cell responses to AZD1222 COVID-19 vaccine. Germline V gene lookup returns CDR1 SGHRS and CDR2 YFSETQ. Trimming removed 1 base from V and 4 bases from J, with 14 bases in between. CDR3 size: 15 residues. The TCR originated in an adult in good health. The starting material was peripheral blood, obtained on day 0 of AZD1222 vaccination. The chain joins TRBV5-1 to TRBJ1-2; D is possibly TRBD1 (6 bases). This CDR3 is CASSLSEGGTYGYTF. CDR3 coding DNA: TGCGCCAGCAGCTTGTCTGAGGGGGGAACCTATGGCTACACCTTC.